The 14 T cell receptor beta chains below were found in one sample sequenced in a study of post-analysis software for immune sequencing data. Study-wide findings and caveats: The study found TRBV5-6, TRBV5-1 and TRBV20-1 among 5 or 6 TRBV segments more frequent in patients than controls.

These receptors' antigens are unknown. TCR beta cDNA libraries included unique molecular identifiers. TCRdb redid the calling of the PCR reads with MiXCR, one entry per CDR3 protein. This sample has 800,000 to 950,000 distinct CDR3 sequences, with about 50% found just once. Input material: blood. All receptors derive from a girl under 18 with multiple sclerosis.

This chain connects TRBV7-3 to TRBJ2-5, with 9 bases fitting TRBD2. V was pared by 5 bases and J by 11 bases, with 12 bases of the junction left unmatched. Per germline, CDR1 SGHTA and CDR2 FQGTGA. The CDR3 covers 14 residues. CDR3 amino acids: CASSPLAGSGEQYF. For the CDR3, the DNA is TGTGCCAGCAGCCCTCTAGCGGGGTCCGGGGAGCAGTACTTC.

This clonotype was seen a handful of times. This sequence joins TRBV7-3 and TRBJ2-3; 10 bases are a match to TRBD2. Losses at the gene ends were 6 bases for V and 5 bases for J; bases not matched to a gene: 5. CDR3 size: 14 residues. The germline V gene has CDR1 SGHTA and CDR2 FQGTGA. CDR3 loop: CASSGAGGRDTQYF. Here the CDR3 DNA reads TGTGCCAGCAGTGGAGCGGGAGGGAGAGATACGCAGTATTTT.

The CDR3 protein is CASSPPWDRGSYEQYF. Here the CDR3 DNA reads TGTGCCAGCAGCCCCCCGTGGGACAGGGGCTCCTACGAGCAGTACTTC. The chain joins TRBV7-9 to TRBJ2-7, with 10 positions matching TRBD1. J was trimmed by 0 bases and V by 5 bases; bases with no gene match: 7. Germline assignment: CDR1 SEHNR and CDR2 FQNEAQ (reference sequence). The CDR3 length is 16 residues.

This clonotype was observed a handful of times. Compared with germline, one end of the junction differs, possibly owing to a read error. The chain combines TRBV7-9 with TRBJ1-2; D is ambiguous. The CDR3 has 13 residues. Germline CDR1 SEHNR, CDR2 FQNEAQ (reference sequence). The CDR3 region is CAGSFYRAYGYTF. CDR3 nucleotide sequence: TGTGCCGGCAGCTTTTATCGGGCTTATGGCTACACCTTC.

CDR3 loop: CSWVRGGDTQYF. For the CDR3, the DNA is TGCAGCTGGGTACGTGGCGGCGATACGCAGTATTTT. V and J are TRBV29-1 and TRBJ2-3; D gene ambiguous. Per germline, CDR1 SQVTM and CDR2 ANQGSEA. The CDR3 extends over 12 amino acids. V was trimmed by 8 bases and J by 6 bases, leaving 15 bases between them.

In this sample, this clonotype turned up a few times. The J gene is TRBJ2-7, the V gene TRBV12-3 or TRBV12-4; 9 bases match TRBD1. V gave up 5 bases and J gave up 2 bases; unmatched junction bases: 7. This CDR3 is built from 15 residues. CDR3 coding DNA: TGTGCCAGCAGTCGACAGGGGGGAATTCCCTACGAGCAGTACTTC. It codes for CASSRQGGIPYEQYF.

The chain joins TRBV7-9 to TRBJ2-7; D might be TRBD2 (5 bases). CDR1 is SEHNR, CDR2 FQNEAQ, per germline (reference sequence). Deletions cut 7 bases from V and 6 bases from J, with 22 bases between. The CDR3 is made up of 15 amino acids. CDR3 nucleotide sequence: TGTGCCAGCACCCTCGAGGGATCGTTCCCGGGCGAGCAGTACTTC. It specifies CASTLEGSFPGEQYF. The whole variable domain, remainder taken from reference TRBV7-9 and TRBJ2-7, is DTGVSQNPRHKITKRGQNVTFRCDPISEHNRLYWYRQTLGQGPEFLTYFQNEAQLEKSRLLSDRFSAERPKGSFSTLEIQRTEQGDSAMYLCASTLEGSFPGEQYFGPGTRLTVT.

V and J are TRBV5-6 and TRBJ2-1; the match to TRBD2 covers 8 bases. Looked up from germline, CDR1 is SGHDT and CDR2 is YYEEEE. Trimming cost V 1 base and J 3 bases; bases outside gene matches: 6. The CDR3 length is 16 residues. The CDR3 bases are TGTGCCAGCAGCTTGACCGCGGGAGGTTTCTACAATGAGCAGTTCTTC. Its translation is CASSLTAGGFYNEQFF. The full variable domain, its missing parts supplied by reference TRBV5-6 and TRBJ2-1, is DAGVTQSPTHLIKTRGQQVTLRCSPKSGHDTVSWYQQALGQGPQFIFQYYEEEERQRGNFPDRFSGHQFPNYSSELNVNALLLGDSALYLCASSLTAGGFYNEQFFGPGTRLTVL.

The CDR3 nucleotides are TGTGCCAGCGCAGGGAGAGTAAACACCGGGGAGCTGTTTTTT. It translates to CASAGRVNTGELFF. The chain carries TRBV6-6 and TRBJ2-2; D assignment may be TRBD1 or TRBD2 (5 bases each). CDR1 is MNHNY, CDR2 SVGAGI, per germline (reference sequence). The V and J ends lost 8 bases and 2 bases respectively, with 12 bases between them. The length of the CDR3 is 14 residues.

The V call is TRBV29-1, the J call TRBJ2-1, with TRBD2 identical over 8 bases. The CDR3 spans 15 residues. The germline V gene has CDR1 SQVTM and CDR2 ANQGSEA. The CDR3 loop is CSFEGSGEVGDEQFF. The CDR3 DNA sequence: TGCAGTTTTGAGGGTAGCGGGGAGGTTGGTGATGAGCAGTTCTTC.

V usage is TRBV11-2 and J usage is TRBJ2-5; TRBD2 agrees at 7 bases. With V trimmed by 2 bases and J by 4 bases, 10 bases remained unmatched. The CDR3 runs to 16 residues. The germline V gene encodes CDR1 SGHAT and CDR2 FQNNGV. This CDR3 is CASSLSLGGRGETQYF. As DNA, the CDR3 is TGTGCCAGCAGCTTAAGCCTTGGAGGGAGGGGAGAGACCCAGTACTTC.

The V and J genes are TRBV7-9 and TRBJ2-7; TRBD2 might be the D (5 bases). Trimming removed 7 bases from V and 6 bases from J, with 22 bases in between. The CDR3 spans 15 residues. CDR1 SEHNR and CDR2 FQNEAQ come from the germline V gene (reference sequence). CDR3 sequence: CASTFSVGSSGEQYF. The CDR3, as DNA: TGTGCCAGCACCTTTAGCGTGGGTAGCTCGGGCGAGCAGTACTTC.

The V gene is TRBV29-1, the J gene TRBJ2-7; 12 bases match TRBD2. Germline CDR1 is SQVTM and CDR2 is ANQGSEA. Unmatched junction bases numbered 2, after V lost 2 bases and J lost 3 bases. The CDR3 runs to 14 residues. The CDR3, as DNA: TGCAGCGTTGAACGACTAGCGGGAGACTACGAGCAGTACTTC. Residues: CSVERLAGDYEQYF.

This sequence joins TRBV7-3 and TRBJ2-3; tentative D call: TRBD1 (5 bases). The CDR3 loop spans 14 amino acids. Between the trimmed V and J ends, which lost 4 bases and 1 base, there was a span of 9 bases. Germline assignment: CDR1 SGHTA and CDR2 FQGTGA. Written as DNA, the CDR3 is TGTGCCAGCAGCTCCACGACAGGCACAGATACGCAGTATTTT. Its protein is CASSSTTGTDTQYF.